This TCR beta chain emerged from a study of T-cell memory formation after mild COVID-19. Study conclusions and caveats: That cross-reactive memory joined was suggested by some responding clones appearing in pre-infection memory. Mostly located in CM and EM were contracting CD4+ clones, with contracting CD8+ clones located in EMRA.

The germline V gene has CDR1 SGDLS and CDR2 YYNGEE. There are 13 residues in the CDR3. Germline trimming cut 1 base from V and 11 bases from J; bases unmatched to any gene: 3. For this clonotype: Its antigen remains unidentified.

From 5'RACE with constant-segment primers came TCR alpha and TCR beta cDNA libraries that carried sample barcodes and UMIs. TCRdb reprocessed the 5' RACE reads with MiXCR, giving one entry per CDR3 protein. The sample gives around 300,000 distinct CDR3 sequences, roughly an eighth of which show up once; over 20% is in the top ten. V usage is TRBV9 and J usage is TRBJ1-6; 7 nucleotides match TRBD1. This receptor was obtained from a man between 18 and 29 years old who had mild COVID-19 (a few samples of this study predate the infection). Cell type and time point are not known. The sequencing input was PBMCs or a T cell subset sorted from them (not recorded which). CDR3 in amino acids: CASSVSGGTPLHF. Written as DNA, the CDR3 is TGTGCCAGCAGCGTATCAGGGGGAACACCCCTCCACTTT.